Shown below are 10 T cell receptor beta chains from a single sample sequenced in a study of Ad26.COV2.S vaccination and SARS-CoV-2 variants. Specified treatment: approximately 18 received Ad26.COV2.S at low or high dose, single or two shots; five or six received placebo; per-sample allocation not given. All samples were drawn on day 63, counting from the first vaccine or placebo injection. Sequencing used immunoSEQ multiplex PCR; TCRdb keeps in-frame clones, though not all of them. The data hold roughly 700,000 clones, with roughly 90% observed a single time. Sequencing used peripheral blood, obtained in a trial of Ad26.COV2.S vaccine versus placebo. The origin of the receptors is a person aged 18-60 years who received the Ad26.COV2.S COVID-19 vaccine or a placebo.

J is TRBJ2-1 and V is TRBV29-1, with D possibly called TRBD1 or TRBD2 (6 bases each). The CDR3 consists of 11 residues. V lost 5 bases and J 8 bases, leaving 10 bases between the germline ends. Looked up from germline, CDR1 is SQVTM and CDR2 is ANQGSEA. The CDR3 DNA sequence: TGCAGCGTTCAAAGGGGGGATGAGCAGTTCTTC. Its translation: CSVQRGDEQFF.

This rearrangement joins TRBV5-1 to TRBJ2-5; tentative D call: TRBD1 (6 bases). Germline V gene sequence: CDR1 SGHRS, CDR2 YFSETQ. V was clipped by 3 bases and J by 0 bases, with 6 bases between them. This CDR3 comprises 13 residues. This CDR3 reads CASSWTDQETQYF. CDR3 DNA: TGCGCCAGCAGCTGGACAGACCAAGAGACCCAGTACTTC. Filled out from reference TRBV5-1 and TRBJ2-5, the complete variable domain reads KAGVTQTPRYLIKTRGQQVTLSCSPISGHRSVSWYQQTPGQGLQFLFEYFSETQRNKGNFPGRFSGRQFSNSRSEMNVSTLELGDSALYLCASSWTDQETQYFGPGTRLLVL.

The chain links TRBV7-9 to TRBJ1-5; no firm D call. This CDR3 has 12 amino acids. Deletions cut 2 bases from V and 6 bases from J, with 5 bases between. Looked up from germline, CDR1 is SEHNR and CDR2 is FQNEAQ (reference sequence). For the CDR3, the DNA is TGTGCCAGCAGCTTACGGGGTCAGCCCCAGCATTTT. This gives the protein CASSLRGQPQHF. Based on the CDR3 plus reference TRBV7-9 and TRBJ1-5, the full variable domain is DTGVSQNPRHKITKRGQNVTFRCDPISEHNRLYWYRQTLGQGPEFLTYFQNEAQLEKSRLLSDRFSAERPKGSFSTLEIQRTEQGDSAMYLCASSLRGQPQHFGDGTRLSIL.

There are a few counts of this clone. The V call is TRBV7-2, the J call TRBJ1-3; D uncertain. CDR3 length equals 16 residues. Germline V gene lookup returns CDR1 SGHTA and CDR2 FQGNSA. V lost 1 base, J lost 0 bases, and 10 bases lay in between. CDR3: CASSLGYGSSGNTIYF. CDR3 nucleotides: TGTGCCAGCAGCTTAGGGTACGGAAGCTCTGGAAACACCATATATTTT.

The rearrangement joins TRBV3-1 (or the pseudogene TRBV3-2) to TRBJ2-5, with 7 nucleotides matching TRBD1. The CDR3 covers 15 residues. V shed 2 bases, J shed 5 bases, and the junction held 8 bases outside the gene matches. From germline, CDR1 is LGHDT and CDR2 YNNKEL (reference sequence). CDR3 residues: CASSQNRGQMETQYF. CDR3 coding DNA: TGTGCCAGCAGCCAAAACCGGGGACAGATGGAGACCCAGTACTTC.

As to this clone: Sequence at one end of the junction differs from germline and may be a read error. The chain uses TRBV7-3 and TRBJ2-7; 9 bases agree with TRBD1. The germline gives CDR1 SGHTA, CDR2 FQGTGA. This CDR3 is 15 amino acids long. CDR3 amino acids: CASSITGTGNYEQYF. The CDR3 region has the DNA TGTGCCAGCAGCATAACCGGGACAGGGAACTACGAGCAGTACTTC.

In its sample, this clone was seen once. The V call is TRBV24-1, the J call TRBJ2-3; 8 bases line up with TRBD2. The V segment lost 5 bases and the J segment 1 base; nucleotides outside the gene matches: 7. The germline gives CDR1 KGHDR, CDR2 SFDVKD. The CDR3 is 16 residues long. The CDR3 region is CATSGPRAGGTDTQYF. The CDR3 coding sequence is TGTGCCACCAGTGGCCCCAGAGCGGGAGGCACAGATACGCAGTATTTT.

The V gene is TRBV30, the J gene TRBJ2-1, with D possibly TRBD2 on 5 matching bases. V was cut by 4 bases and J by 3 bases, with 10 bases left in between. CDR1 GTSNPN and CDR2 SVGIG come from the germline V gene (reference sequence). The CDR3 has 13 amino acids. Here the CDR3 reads CAWKAGHYNEQFF. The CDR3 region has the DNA TGTGCCTGGAAGGCGGGTCACTACAATGAGCAGTTCTTC.

The CDR3 nucleotides read TGTGCCAGTAGTATGTCAGCTAGCTACTCCTACGAGCAGTACTTC. Amino acids: CASSMSASYSYEQYF. The rearrangement joins TRBV19 to TRBJ2-7, with a possible D match to TRBD2 (5 bases). CDR3 size: 15 residues. V was pared by 3 bases and J by 0 bases, with 12 bases between. The germline V gene encodes CDR1 LNHDA and CDR2 SQIVND (reference sequence).

CDR3 nucleotide sequence: TGTGCCAGCAGCGGCTTCGGGCGGGAGGGCCCCTCAGAGACCCAGTACTTC. It codes for CASSGFGREGPSETQYF. V is TRBV25-1 and J is TRBJ2-5; TRBD2 agrees at 9 bases. The length of the CDR3 is 17 residues. After removal of 6 bases from V and 4 bases from J, the junction contained 15 bases not matched to a gene. The germline gives CDR1 MGHDK, CDR2 SYGVNS. Variable domain in full (rest from reference TRBV25-1 and TRBJ2-5): EADIYQTPRYLVIGTGKKITLECSQTMGHDKMYWYQQDPGMELHLIHYSYGVNSTEKGDLSSESTVSRIRTEHFPLTLESARPSHTSQYLCASSGFGREGPSETQYFGPGTRLLVL.